The 18 T cell receptor beta chains below were found in one sample sequenced in a study of T cell responses to AZD1222 COVID-19 vaccine. Measured with immunoSEQ multiplex PCR; TCRdb has only the in-frame clones, and not every one. The sample includes around 190,000 clones, approximately 92% of them seen just once. The starting material was peripheral blood, obtained on day 0 of AZD1222 vaccination. Source of these receptors: an adult in good health.

The chain carries TRBV29-1 and TRBJ2-3; D remains unclear. The CDR3 spans 10 residues. Germline loops: CDR1 SQVTM, CDR2 ANQGSEA. Trimming removed 4 bases at V and 6 bases at J, with 5 bases between. The CDR3 loop is CSVGVDTQYF. CDR3 in DNA: TGCAGCGTTGGCGTGGATACGCAGTATTTT.

The chain carries TRBV9 and TRBJ1-2, with TRBD1 as a possible D gene (5 bases). Per germline, CDR1 SGDLS and CDR2 YYNGEE. CDR3 length equals 13 residues. V was cut by 4 bases and J by 3 bases, with 10 bases left in between. The chain's CDR3 is CASSPDSDYGYTF. In DNA, the CDR3 is TGTGCCAGCAGCCCCGACAGCGACTATGGCTACACCTTC.

The J gene is TRBJ2-3, the V gene TRBV9; D is perhaps TRBD2 (7 bases). The CDR3 contains 17 residues. Germline CDR1 is SGDLS and CDR2 is YYNGEE. The ends were cut back, 3 bases at V and 1 base at J, with 18 bases in the middle. The CDR3 DNA reads as TGTGCCAGCAGCGCTCCCTCGGGGGGCTTTGGCACAGATACGCAGTATTTT. Translation gives CASSAPSGGFGTDTQYF.

This chain joins TRBV4-2 and TRBJ1-3; perhaps TRBD1 as D (6 bases). Trimming stripped 4 bases from V and 0 bases from J, with 16 bases between. The CDR3 is made up of 17 amino acids. The germline V gene has CDR1 LGHNA and CDR2 YNFKEQ. CDR3 amino acids: CASSLETGSSSGNTIYF. The DNA for the CDR3 is TGTGCCAGCAGCCTAGAGACAGGATCCTCCTCTGGAAACACCATATATTTT.

V usage is TRBV14 and J usage is TRBJ1-3, with D perhaps matching TRBD1 (6 bases). The CDR3 has 14 amino acids. Per the germline V gene, CDR1 is SGHDN and CDR2 is FVKESK. The ends were cut back, 4 bases at V and 0 bases at J, with 7 bases in the middle. In DNA, the CDR3 is TGTGCCAGCAGCCGGGACATCTCTGGAAACACCATATATTTT. Translating gives CASSRDISGNTIYF.

This clone was recorded once. The chain uses TRBV7-8 and TRBJ2-1; D uncertain. The CDR3 has 15 residues. Germline V gives CDR1 SGHVS, CDR2 FQNEAQ. The germline V and J ends were trimmed by 3 bases and 5 bases, with 14 bases remaining between them. The CDR3 DNA reads as TGTGCCAGCAGCTTTCCACTGGTGGGGAACAATGAGCAGTTCTTC. Translated, it gives CASSFPLVGNNEQFF.

The V and J genes are TRBV20-1 and TRBJ2-3; no clear D. The V end was cut by 5 bases, the J end by 0 bases, with 3 bases between. Per germline, CDR1 DFQATT and CDR2 SNEGSKA (reference sequence). The CDR3 has 11 residues. This CDR3 reads CSAFSTDTQYF. CDR3 in DNA: TGCAGTGCTTTTAGCACAGATACGCAGTATTTT.

The chain joins TRBV14 to TRBJ1-6; 12 bases are shared with TRBD1. V lost 4 bases and J lost 4; bases outside the gene matches: 17. This CDR3 contains 21 residues. The V gene's germline CDR1 is SGHDN and CDR2 FVKESK. The CDR3 loop is CASSRRDRGRIVHIYNSPLHF. The CDR3 coding sequence is TGTGCCAGCAGCCGGAGGGACAGGGGGCGCATTGTTCATATTTATAATTCACCCCTCCACTTT.

CDR3 loop: CASSSLSQPTGELFF. The CDR3 DNA reads TGTGCCAGCAGCTCCCTGTCCCAGCCCACCGGGGAGCTGTTTTTT. The chain uses TRBV7-2 and TRBJ2-2; the D is unclear. The germline gives CDR1 SGHTA, CDR2 FQGNSA. V shed 4 bases and J shed 4 bases, with 13 bases lying between them. The CDR3 extends over 15 amino acids.

The rearrangement joins TRBV28 to TRBJ1-2, with D possibly matching TRBD1 (5 bases). Germline V gene data show CDR1 as MDHEN and CDR2 as SYDVKM. The CDR3 has 12 residues. The V gene lost 6 bases and the J gene lost 10 bases, with 15 bases spanning the gap. CDR3 residues: CASRQGREDYTF. Written as DNA, the CDR3 is TGTGCCAGCAGGCAGGGCCGAGAGGACTACACCTTC.

This clone was counted a few times. J is TRBJ1-5 and V is TRBV19; D gene uncertain. This CDR3 comprises 15 residues. V lost 3 bases and J 6 bases, leaving 15 bases between the germline ends. The germline CDR1 and CDR2 sequences are LNHDA and SQIVND (reference sequence). This CDR3 reads CASSMSTGNGQPQHF. The DNA for the CDR3 is TGTGCCAGTAGTATGAGTACCGGGAACGGTCAGCCCCAGCATTTT.

The chain carries TRBV18 and TRBJ2-1; 11 bases agree with TRBD2. The V segment lost 8 bases and the J segment 4 bases; nucleotides outside the gene matches: 4. Per germline, CDR1 KGHSH and CDR2 LQKENI. This CDR3 has 14 amino acids. The CDR3 bases are TGTGCCAGCGCCACTAGCGGGGGTTACAATGAGCAGTTCTTC. The encoded protein is CASATSGGYNEQFF.

The chain couples TRBV10-2 to TRBJ2-2; no clear D. This CDR3 has 15 residues. V lost 6 bases and J 1 base, leaving 12 bases between the germline ends. Per germline, CDR1 WSHSY and CDR2 SAAADI. The CDR3: CASRTDGENTGELFF. The CDR3 region has the DNA TGCGCCAGCAGAACAGACGGAGAGAACACCGGGGAGCTGTTTTTT.

The rearrangement uses TRBV19 and TRBJ1-1; no reliable D call. Germline V gene data show CDR1 as LNHDA and CDR2 as SQIVND (reference sequence). The V end lost 2 bases, the J end lost 4 bases, and 11 bases lay between the germline ends. The length of the CDR3 is 14 residues. CDR3 amino acids: CASSILGSATEAFF. In nucleotides, the CDR3 is TGTGCCAGTAGTATACTAGGGTCCGCCACTGAAGCTTTCTTT.

V usage is TRBV5-1 and J usage is TRBJ2-5; 8 bases agree with TRBD2. V was pared by 4 bases and J by 4 bases, with 6 bases of the junction left unmatched. Germline CDR1 SGHRS, CDR2 YFSETQ. The CDR3 is 14 residues long. The DNA for the CDR3 is TGCGCCAGCAGCAACCGACTAGCGTTAGAGACCCAGTACTTC. Protein product: CASSNRLALETQYF.

The chain employs TRBV5-4 and TRBJ2-7; 7 bases are shared with TRBD1. J gave up 2 bases and V 1 base, and 6 bases lay outside the gene matches. CDR1 is SGHNT, CDR2 YYREEE, per germline (reference sequence). The CDR3 spans 15 residues. The CDR3 reads CASSLPGTAAYEQYF. CDR3 DNA: TGTGCCAGCAGCTTGCCCGGGACAGCTGCCTACGAGCAGTACTTC.

The rearrangement joins TRBV5-1 to TRBJ1-2, with D perhaps TRBD1 (5 bases). This CDR3 is built from 12 residues. CDR1 and CDR2 from the germline V gene are SGHRS and YFSETQ. V was trimmed by 5 bases and J by 7 bases, leaving 12 bases between them. The CDR3 region is CASRGGDGGYTF. The CDR3 DNA sequence: TGCGCCAGCAGGGGTGGGGACGGTGGCTACACCTTC. Combining the CDR3 with reference TRBV5-1 and TRBJ1-2 gives the whole variable domain KAGVTQTPRYLIKTRGQQVTLSCSPISGHRSVSWYQQTPGQGLQFLFEYFSETQRNKGNFPGRFSGRQFSNSRSEMNVSTLELGDSALYLCASRGGDGGYTFGSGTRLTVV.

V usage is TRBV27 and J usage is TRBJ2-3; no firm D call. CDR3 length: 14 amino acids. V lost 2 bases, J lost 0 bases, and 6 bases lay in between. Germline CDR1 is MNHEY and CDR2 is SMNVEV (reference sequence). CDR3 coding DNA: TGTGCCAGCAGTTTACTGGGGAGCACAGATACGCAGTATTTT. It translates to CASSLLGSTDTQYF.